The 27 T cell receptor beta chains presented below share a single source sample, sequenced in a study of blood T cells in healthy people across ages. A sample-barcoded 5' primer and a J-beta primer mix were used in a second PCR of roughly 6 to 11 cycles. TCRdb called the 5' RACE reads again in MiXCR, with one record for every CDR3 protein. The sample shows around 800,000 distinct CDR3 sequences, roughly 24% of them seen only once. The data also belong to a second study, concerning T cells of mothers and their children.

Sequencing input: blood. The receptors stem from a boy younger than 18 in good health.

This clonotype occurred a few times. The chain recombines TRBV7-8 with TRBJ2-7; 7 nucleotides match TRBD2. The trim removed 3 bases at V and 2 bases at J, leaving 1 base unmatched. CDR1 is SGHVS and CDR2 is FQNEAQ in the germline V gene. The CDR3 length is 13 residues. CDR3 DNA sequence: TGTGCCAGCAGCTTCGCGGGGGCCTACGAGCAGTACTTC. Protein product: CASSFAGAYEQYF.

V gene TRBV7-9 combines with J gene TRBJ2-4, with no clear D. Trimming stripped 2 bases from V and 6 bases from J, with 11 bases between. The germline V gene encodes CDR1 SEHNR and CDR2 FQNEAQ (reference sequence). The CDR3 covers 14 residues. CDR3 sequence (DNA): TGTGCCAGCAGCTTAATCGGAAACATAAACATTCAGTACTTC. Its translation: CASSLIGNINIQYF. The variable domain in full, with the rest retrieved from reference TRBV7-9 and TRBJ2-4, is DTGVSQNPRHKITKRGQNVTFRCDPISEHNRLYWYRQTLGQGPEFLTYFQNEAQLEKSRLLSDRFSAERPKGSFSTLEIQRTEQGDSAMYLCASSLIGNINIQYFGAGTRLSVL.

This rearrangement joins TRBV6-5 to TRBJ1-4, with a tentative D call TRBD1 (6 bases). V lost 2 bases, J lost 3 bases, and 16 bases lay in between. This CDR3 comprises 17 residues. CDR1 MNHEY and CDR2 SVGAGI come from the germline V gene. As DNA, the CDR3 is TGTGCCAGCAGTTACGGACCCCGCGGGGGCGCTAATGAAAAACTGTTTTTT. It yields the protein CASSYGPRGGANEKLFF.

The chain couples TRBV2 to TRBJ2-5; 11 bases line up with TRBD2. Trimming cost V 1 base and J 5 bases; bases outside gene matches: 3. There are 15 residues in the CDR3. From germline, CDR1 is SNHLY and CDR2 FYNNEI. The CDR3 sequence is CASSEGLAGFETQYF. CDR3 bases: TGTGCCAGCAGTGAAGGACTAGCGGGGTTTGAGACCCAGTACTTC.

This clonotype has just a few counts. The chain recombines TRBV27 with TRBJ2-5, with 7 bases lining up with TRBD1. V shed 4 bases, J shed 5 bases, and the junction held 7 bases outside the gene matches. The CDR3 consists of 14 residues. The germline V gene has CDR1 MNHEY and CDR2 SMNVEV (reference sequence). CDR3 region: CASSWTTGRETQYF. CDR3 coding DNA: TGTGCCAGCAGTTGGACGACAGGGCGGGAGACCCAGTACTTC.

This clonotype has a handful of counts. This chain connects TRBV15 to TRBJ2-5; tentatively, D is TRBD2 (5 bases). Germline CDR1 and CDR2: LNHNV and YYDKDF (reference sequence). Trimming pared 9 bases from V and 2 bases from J, leaving 13 bases between. This CDR3 is 13 amino acids long. The CDR3 here is CATRASGQETQYF. DNA for the CDR3: TGTGCCACGCGAGCGAGCGGACAAGAGACCCAGTACTTC. Supplemented by reference TRBV15 and TRBJ2-5, the full variable domain reads DAMVIQNPRYQVTQFGKPVTLSCSQTLNHNVMYWYQQKSSQAPKLLFHYYDKDFNNEADTPDNFQSRRPNTSFCFLDIRSPGLGDTAMYLCATRASGQETQYFGPGTRLLVL.

The rearrangement joins TRBV12-3 or TRBV12-4 to TRBJ1-4, with no clear D. Trimming pared 3 bases from V and 7 bases from J, leaving 18 bases between. The CDR3 loop spans 16 amino acids. CDR3 protein: CASSFATLSGGEKLFF. The CDR3 DNA follows: TGTGCCAGCAGTTTTGCTACTCTGTCAGGAGGTGAAAAACTGTTTTTT.

This clonotype was seen a few times. This chain joins TRBV3-1 and TRBJ2-1, with 9 bases identical to TRBD1. This CDR3 is 15 amino acids long. Germline CDR1 LGHDT, CDR2 YNNKEL (reference sequence). V was pared by 5 bases and J by 5 bases, with 7 bases of the junction left unmatched. The CDR3 DNA reads TGTGCCAGCAGCACGGACAGGGGCCTGGACAATGAGCAGTTCTTC. Amino acids: CASSTDRGLDNEQFF.

This clonotype was detected only a few times. V is TRBV5-1 and J is TRBJ2-5, with 11 bases fitting TRBD1. The assigned J gene may be wrong: the sequence end matches TRBJ2-7 better. Germline lookup yields CDR1 SGHRS and CDR2 YFSETQ. The CDR3 length is 16 residues. In nucleotides, the CDR3 is TGCGCCAGCAGCCGGACAGGGGGCGGAATATCCTACGAGCAGTACTTC. Protein: CASSRTGGGISYEQYF.

The chain has TRBV29-1 and TRBJ2-5, with D perhaps TRBD1 or TRBD2 (5 bases each). CDR1 is SQVTM and CDR2 is ANQGSEA in the germline V gene. Trimming took 2 bases from V and 2 from J, leaving 15 bases between them. CDR3 length: 15 residues. The CDR3 coding sequence is TGCAGCGTTGAAAACCTGAGGGGTTGGCAAGAGACCCAGTACTTC. It is translated as CSVENLRGWQETQYF. The complete variable domain, with remaining parts taken from reference TRBV29-1 and TRBJ2-5, reads SAVISQKPSRDICQRGTSLTIQCQVDSQVTMMFWYRQQPGQSLTLIATANQGSEATYESGFVIDKFPISRPNLTFSTLTVSNMSPEDSSIYLCSVENLRGWQETQYFGPGTRLLVL.

The chain combines TRBV7-3 with TRBJ2-5; 12 bases fit TRBD1. Germline trimming cut 5 bases from V and 4 bases from J; bases unmatched to any gene: 11. The CDR3 totals 17 residues. Germline-derived CDR1 and CDR2 are SGHTA and FQGTGA. The CDR3 DNA reads TGTGCCAGCAGCCCAACCGCTGGGACAGGGGGCAGAGAGACCCAGTACTTC. Protein product: CASSPTAGTGGRETQYF.

This clonotype was counted between two and nine times. V and J are TRBV5-1 and TRBJ1-2; 12 bases fit TRBD1. This CDR3 is built from 15 residues. CDR1 is SGHRS and CDR2 is YFSETQ in the germline V gene. V was pared by 1 base and J by 6 bases, with 4 bases of the junction left unmatched. The CDR3 bases are TGCGCCAGCAGCTTGTCCGGGACAGGGGGCGATGGCTACACCTTC. Residues: CASSLSGTGGDGYTF.

This clonotype was recorded a few times. The chain joins TRBV6-5 to TRBJ2-2; the D gene is possibly TRBD1 (5 bases). Trimming left V 5 bases short and J 6 bases short, with 16 bases between. The CDR3 consists of 15 residues. Germline CDR1 is MNHEY and CDR2 is SVGAGI. Written as DNA, the CDR3 is TGTGCCAGCAGTATCCTTGGGGTGGGGCCCGGGGAGCTGTTTTTT. It is translated as CASSILGVGPGELFF.

This chain uses TRBV7-9 with TRBJ2-2, with 8 nucleotides matching TRBD1. From germline, CDR1 is SEHNR and CDR2 FQNEAQ (reference sequence). The trim removed 1 base at V and 6 bases at J, leaving 13 bases unmatched. The CDR3 spans 18 residues. The DNA of the CDR3 is TGTGCCAGCAGCTTAGTTCGGCAGGGGGCTTATCCAGCCGGGGAGCTGTTTTTT. Translation gives CASSLVRQGAYPAGELFF.

The table lists this clonotype with many counts. Compared with germline, one end of the junction differs, possibly owing to a read error. This rearrangement joins TRBV7-9 to TRBJ2-5; D may be TRBD2 (6 bases). The germline CDR1 and CDR2 sequences are SEHNR and FQNEAQ (reference sequence). This CDR3 region has 14 residues. CDR3 region: CASSLGGEEETQYF. The DNA for the CDR3 is TGCGCCAGCAGCTTGGGTGGGGAGGAAGAGACCCAGTACTTC. Based on the CDR3 plus reference TRBV7-9 and TRBJ2-5, the full variable domain is DTGVSQNPRHKITKRGQNVTFRCDPISEHNRLYWYRQTLGQGPEFLTYFQNEAQLEKSRLLSDRFSAERPKGSFSTLEIQRTEQGDSAMYLCASSLGGEEETQYFGPGTRLLVL.

The chain is built from TRBV20-1 and TRBJ1-5; weak D call: TRBD1 (6 bases). There are 14 residues in the CDR3. Deletions cut 0 bases from V and 6 bases from J, with 12 bases between. Per germline, CDR1 DFQATT and CDR2 SNEGSKA (reference sequence). The DNA of the CDR3 is TGCAGTGCTAGAGATGGGGGGGGCCCTCAGCCCCAGCATTTT. This translates into CSARDGGGPQPQHF.

The rearrangement joins TRBV6-1 to TRBJ1-1, with D unresolved. This CDR3 region has 13 residues. V gave up 0 bases and J gave up 5 bases, with 7 bases separating them. Germline V gene sequence: CDR1 MNHNS, CDR2 SASEGT. In DNA, the CDR3 is TGTGCCAGCAGTGAAGCATCAGTTACTGAAGCTTTCTTT. Translation gives CASSEASVTEAFF.

This clonotype was detected only a few times. The chain joins TRBV7-2 to TRBJ1-4; TRBD1 might be the D (5 bases). V gave up 6 bases and J gave up 3 bases, with 14 bases separating them. This CDR3 is 15 amino acids long. The germline V gene encodes CDR1 SGHTA and CDR2 FQGNSA. The CDR3 sequence: CASSRGSGPNEKLFF. CDR3 nucleotides: TGTGCCAGCAGTAGGGGCTCCGGCCCTAATGAAAAACTGTTTTTT.

This clonotype turned up a few times. V usage is TRBV20-1 and J usage is TRBJ1-5, with unresolved D. V was clipped by 5 bases and J by 6 bases, with 11 bases between them. The CDR3 runs to 12 residues. In germline, CDR1 is DFQATT, CDR2 SNEGSKA (reference sequence). The CDR3 DNA reads TGCAGTGCTCGAAGGTTTGGTCAGCCCCAGCATTTT. It encodes CSARRFGQPQHF.

This clonotype has more than one count but fewer than ten. The chain couples TRBV30 to TRBJ2-5; TRBD1 is a possible D gene (5 bases). The CDR3 consists of 12 residues. In germline, CDR1 is GTSNPN, CDR2 SVGIG (reference sequence). V lost 8 bases and J 5 bases, leaving 15 bases between the germline ends. The CDR3: CARSLGRETQYF. CDR3 coding DNA: TGTGCCCGTAGCTTGGGGCGGGAGACCCAGTACTTC.

This clonotype occurred a few times. Germline is not matched at one junction end, which may reflect a read error. The rearrangement links TRBV2 to TRBJ2-1; the D gene is possibly TRBD2 (5 bases). Germline V gene sequence: CDR1 SNHLY, CDR2 FYNNEI. This CDR3 has 13 residues. CDR3 in DNA: TGCGCGGGTCGCGCTAGCTCCTACAATGAGCAGTTCTTC. It encodes CAGRASSYNEQFF.

A few counts support this clonotype. The chain carries TRBV6-5 and TRBJ1-3, with a weak D call TRBD1 (5 bases). CDR1 and CDR2 (germline): MNHEY, SVGAGI. The CDR3 is made up of 17 amino acids. V was trimmed by 2 bases and J by 4 bases, leaving 18 bases between them. The CDR3 is CASSYLSAGHNGNTIYF. Here the CDR3 DNA reads TGTGCCAGCAGTTACCTTTCGGCAGGGCATAACGGAAACACCATATATTTT.

The chain combines TRBV2 with TRBJ2-5, with D possibly being TRBD1 (6 bases). Trimming left V 3 bases short and J 0 bases short, with 14 bases between. Germline CDR1 and CDR2: SNHLY and FYNNEI. This CDR3 has 16 residues. CDR3 coding DNA: TGTGCCAGCAGTGACCTGGGACACCAGTACCAAGAGACCCAGTACTTC. Translated, it gives CASSDLGHQYQETQYF.

The chain joins TRBV9 to TRBJ1-2; unclear D gene. There are 13 residues in the CDR3. The germline V gene has CDR1 SGDLS and CDR2 YYNGEE. V dropped 4 bases and J dropped 7 bases, with 14 bases sitting between them. The chain's CDR3 is CASSPSLGSGYTF. The CDR3 bases are TGTGCCAGCAGCCCGTCCCTTGGGAGTGGCTACACCTTC.

V is TRBV24-1 and J is TRBJ1-3; D perhaps matches TRBD1 (6 bases). This CDR3 has 11 amino acids. Germline V gene lookup returns CDR1 KGHDR and CDR2 SFDVKD. In nucleotides, the CDR3 is TGTAGGGGGTCCCTAATCGGCACCATATATTTT. It yields the protein CRGSLIGTIYF.

The rearrangement links TRBV6-5 to TRBJ2-5, with 10 nucleotides matching TRBD1. V lost 0 bases to trimming and J lost 4 bases; unmatched junction nucleotides: 11. The germline V gene encodes CDR1 MNHEY and CDR2 SVGAGI. This CDR3 has 18 amino acids. CDR3 in amino acids: CASSYSFAGTGAGETQYF. As DNA, the CDR3 is TGTGCCAGCAGTTACTCATTCGCCGGGACAGGGGCCGGAGAGACCCAGTACTTC.

The V and J genes are TRBV6-1 and TRBJ2-7; weak D call: TRBD2 (5 bases). V was pared by 7 bases and J by 1 base, with 11 bases between. Germline loops: CDR1 MNHNS, CDR2 SASEGT. The CDR3 consists of 13 residues. CDR3 sequence (DNA): TGTGCCAGCACCCCAGAGGGTTCCTACGAGCAGTACTTC. Translated: CASTPEGSYEQYF.